This T cell receptor beta chain was observed in a study of shared clonotypes between healthy human individuals (dated by TCRdb to 2018 to 2021). About the full investigation: The cohort comprised a couple of women and three men aged 18 to 49 years. For each donor, CD4 naive and CD4 memory were each run on three plates, CD8 naive on two plates, and CD8 memory on one plate. To estimate repertoire size and how much clonotype sharing occurs between individuals, the study deeply sequenced the blood TCR repertoires of 5 or 6 healthy adults. Libraries were prepared and TCR repertoires were sequenced by different laboratories using diverse techniques, in order to increase sequencing depth and limit assay-specific biases. Each donor's leukapheresis produced roughly between roughly 0.94 and 9.5 billion PBMCs.

Study-level results and caveats: Because the study included only a small number of donors, the genetic and exposure-history diversity represented was limited. Larger estimated clonotype richness was generally found for naive subsets than for memory subsets. Pairwise subsampling led to the expectation that sequencing depth would affect the degree of clonotype sharing among donors. Compared with non-shared clonotypes, the clonotypes found in all four sorted-subset donors had higher generation probabilities. Only blood was sampled, and tissue TCR repertoires likely differ from those in blood. Even with the large sequencing depth, rarefaction of the sorted-subset datasets indicated that sequencing was incomplete. Sharing across a handful of donors was observed for about 5% of naive CD4, 3% to 3.5% of naive CD8, 2% to 2.5% of memory CD4, and about 0.4% of memory CD8 clonotypes.

CD8 naive samples were obtained by positive selection for CCR7 among CD45RO-negative cells, yielding a CD45RA+CCR7+ population from which TemRA cells were excluded. Donors were healthy HIV-negative adults with no recently reported acute infections or vaccinations. Every donor was a Caucasian adult living in Nashville, Tennessee, USA. Blood was obtained by leukapheresis, after which PBMCs were separated by Ficoll-Histopaque density gradient centrifugation and cryopreserved in liquid nitrogen vapor phase. Analytical flow cytometry was used to check the purity and quantity of every magnetically sorted T cell population. Genomic DNA was isolated from every sorted fraction and measured by UV absorbance on a Nanodrop 2000c. Comments on this clone: The target of this receptor is not known. No qualities accompany the bases; no much larger clone lies one base away.

Using the deep immunoSEQ assay, TCR CDR3 regions were amplified from genomic DNA by multiplex PCR. Extracted genomic DNA from each cell subset was spread evenly across all wells of several immunoSEQ 96-well plates, with each plate serving as a replicate. For sorted subsets, 150 to 250 ng genomic DNA, equal to 30,000 to 35,000 T cell genomes, was loaded into each replicate PCR. The purified libraries were quantified using a Qubit 3.0 fluorometer, sized with a Bioanalyzer 2100, and then quantified again using the KAPA Library Quantification kit. A separate single-read 150-cycle Illumina NextSeq 550 flow cell was used to sequence each immunoSEQ 96-well plate. In the source study's methods: Because the immunoSEQ output included only junctional sequences and no quality scores, the filtering could not be the same as the filtering used for full-length reads. Sequences were annotated with PyIR, a Python wrapper for IgBLAST v1.9, and V/J genes and CDR3 were assigned using IMGT germline references. Reads were filtered out if the reads had weak V/J assignments (E-value above 1e-6), no CDR3, stop codons, out-of-frame junctions, or ambiguous translated residues. V3J clonotypes were defined as sequences sharing an identical inferred V gene, J gene, and CDR3 amino acid sequence. Percentage overlap between repertoires was calculated by dividing the number of shared unique clonotypes by the size of the smaller repertoire. Repertoire richness was assessed with RTK rarefaction, the Chao1 estimator, and Recon v2.1 estimates of unobserved clonotypes. Generation probabilities for all TCRbeta clonotypes obtained by the gDNA method from a handful of donors were computed using OLGA. TCRdb stores this immuneACCESS table with in-frame sequences only. Part of the clones is absent; in the studies checked, under half of the shortfall reflects unresolved V genes, and no reason is known for the rest. D and trimming were read from the DNA, whereas the V and J calls and clone size are those reported in that table. This sample has 1.5 million to 2.5 million clones in its table, and about 95% of those were observed once. More than 0.95% of the sample is taken by the ten largest.

Trimming removed 0 bases from V and 6 bases from J; the gene matches leave 4 bases unexplained. From its cysteine to its phenylalanine, the CDR3 spans 16 amino acids. Only the CDR3 DNA stays, 48 bases, in frame from base 1. In the germline V gene (reference sequence), CDR1 corresponds to LNHDA and CDR2 to SQIVND. Sequenced: naive CD8+ T cells sorted from blood. The cell subset or site label here, explained by the study, means: CD45RA+CCR7+. The receptor was derived from a man aged 18 to 30 in good health. The chain was built from TRBV19 and TRBJ2-2; 10 of the junction bases match TRBD1. The DNA sequence is as follows: TGTGCCAGTAGTATAGATGGGACAGGGGAGGCCGGGGAGCTGTTTTTT. This encodes CASSIDGTGEAGELFF. The variable domain in full, with residues beyond the CDR3 obtained from the reference TRBV19 and TRBJ2-2 genes, is DGGITQSPKYLFRKEGQNVTLSCEQNLNHDAMYWYRQDPGQGLRLIYYSQIVNDFQKGDIAEGYSVSREKKESFPLTVTSAQKNPTAFYLCASSIDGTGEAGELFFGEGSRLTVL.